A single T cell receptor (beta chain) is shown here with its context. The V gene end was trimmed by 4 bases and the J gene end by 6 bases; junction bases not matched to a gene: 7. This CDR3 has 15 amino acids. CDR1 is LGHDT and CDR2 is YNNKEL in the germline V gene (reference sequence). Sequenced by immunoSEQ multiplex PCR; TCRdb stores in-frame clones only, minus some. Counted here are some 150,000 clones, approximately 84% occurring once; the ten biggest clones make up approximately 8%. The entry originates in a study of blood T cell repertoires in COVID-19. Sequences were obtained from peripheral blood. The chain combines TRBV3-1 (or the pseudogene TRBV3-2) with TRBJ2-1, with 9 bases aligning to TRBD2. The source of this sequence is a human donor in a cohort sampled during active COVID-19. The DNA of the CDR3 is TGTGCCAGCAGCCCCCGGCGGGGGGGTTCCAATGAGCAGTTCTTC. This codes for CASSPRRGGSNEQFF.